These 24 T cell receptor beta chains were all obtained from the same sample, sequenced in a study of T-cell reconstitution after alpha-beta-depleted transplantation in children. Unique molecular identifiers were incorporated during preparation of the TCRbeta library. TCRdb reanalysed the PCR reads using MiXCR and keeps one entry per CDR3 protein. The data hold 450,000 to 550,000 distinct CDR3 sequences, with about an eighth observed a single time. The specimen was PBMCs, mostly from graft donor cells, collected 180 days after TCRalphabeta/CD19-depleted stem cell transplant. Receptors originate from a female patient younger than 10 who had a stem cell transplant for aplastic anemia, so the T cells may come from the graft donor.

This clonotype was counted only a few times. The V and J genes are TRBV20-1 and TRBJ2-7; possible D gene TRBD1, 6 bases. Germline CDR1 DFQATT, CDR2 SNEGSKA (reference sequence). Trimming stripped 5 bases from V and 2 bases from J, with 16 bases between. The CDR3 loop spans 14 amino acids. CDR3 sequence (DNA): TGCAGTGCTGCGTTGGGGGCGCGACCCTACGAGCAGTACTTC. It translates to CSAALGARPYEQYF.

The table lists this clonotype with many counts. This sequence joins TRBV12-3 or TRBV12-4 and TRBJ2-1; no firm D call. The CDR3 runs to 12 residues. The V end lost 6 bases, the J end lost 12 bases, and 15 bases lay between the germline ends. The CDR3 DNA reads TGTGCCAGCAGGGACCCTCTAGTGGGGCAGTTCTTC. Translating gives CASRDPLVGQFF.

The chain is built from TRBV20-1 and TRBJ2-4; TRBD1 agrees at 8 bases. This CDR3 is built from 15 residues. Germline V gene lookup returns CDR1 DFQATT and CDR2 SNEGSKA (reference sequence). The junction had 11 bases not matched to a gene; V was cut back by 7 bases and J by 3 bases. The CDR3 DNA follows: TGCAGTGTTCAGGACAGGGATTCGGTCAAAAACATTCAGTACTTC. Its protein product is CSVQDRDSVKNIQYF.

This clonotype has only a few counts. V and J are TRBV6-5 and TRBJ2-2, with D perhaps matching TRBD2 (6 bases). CDR3 length: 14 amino acids. Deletions cut 2 bases from V and 5 bases from J, with 9 bases between. Germline loops: CDR1 MNHEY, CDR2 SVGAGI. The CDR3 coding sequence is TGTGCCAGCAGTTACCGGACTACGACCGGGGAGCTGTTTTTT. Translated: CASSYRTTTGELFF.

The V gene is TRBV15, the J gene TRBJ1-5; D is uncertain. V gave up 1 base and J gave up 7 bases, with 17 bases separating them. CDR3 length: 16 amino acids. CDR1 and CDR2 from the germline V gene are LNHNV and YYDKDF (reference sequence). CDR3 sequence reads: CATSRGGGILGQPQHF. The CDR3 DNA reads TGTGCCACCAGCAGAGGGGGTGGGATCCTTGGGCAGCCCCAGCATTTT.

This clonotype occurred a few times. V is TRBV14 and J is TRBJ2-1; no clear D. The CDR3 sequence is 16 residues long. CDR1 is SGHDN, CDR2 FVKESK, per germline. Deletions cut 2 bases from V and 0 bases from J, with 11 bases between. The CDR3 DNA follows: TGTGCCAGCAGCCAACAGCGCCTTAGCTCCTACAATGAGCAGTTCTTC. This encodes CASSQQRLSSYNEQFF.

V gene TRBV27 combines with J gene TRBJ1-1; the D is unclear. This CDR3 is 15 amino acids long. The V gene's germline CDR1 is MNHEY and CDR2 SMNVEV (reference sequence). V lost 5 bases, J lost 1 base, and 14 bases lay in between. The CDR3 DNA follows: TGTGCCAGCAGTCCCCGTGGAGGCGGGAACACTGAAGCTTTCTTT. Amino acid sequence: CASSPRGGGNTEAFF.

This clonotype was found a few times. This sequence joins TRBV6-1 and TRBJ2-3; 9 nucleotides agree with TRBD2. The CDR3 has 14 amino acids. J lost 6 bases, V lost 7 bases, and 8 bases had no gene match. Germline V gene data show CDR1 as MNHNS and CDR2 as SASEGT. Here the CDR3 DNA reads TGTGCCAGCAAACCGGGACTAGCATTGGATACGCAGTATTTT. It yields the protein CASKPGLALDTQYF.

This chain connects TRBV7-3 to TRBJ2-1, with 7 bases fitting TRBD1. CDR1 and CDR2 (germline): SGHTA, FQGTGA. The CDR3 has 13 residues. V dropped 5 bases and J dropped 8; count of bases not matched to a gene: 6. CDR3 coding DNA: TGTGCCAGCAGCGAACAGGGGCCCGATGAGCAGTTCTTC. This gives the protein CASSEQGPDEQFF.

The table lists this clonotype with a few counts. This rearrangement joins TRBV7-9 to TRBJ2-3; 7 bases align to TRBD2. Germline V gene lookup returns CDR1 SEHNR and CDR2 FQNEAQ (reference sequence). Unmatched junction bases numbered 7, after V lost 7 bases and J lost 0 bases. The CDR3 runs to 15 residues. CDR3 coding DNA: TGTGCCAGCATCGACTTAGCGGGCAGCACAGATACGCAGTATTTT. Protein sequence: CASIDLAGSTDTQYF.

The table lists this clonotype with a few counts. The chain uses TRBV12-3 or TRBV12-4 and TRBJ2-4; D not certain. The CDR3 runs to 15 residues. The ends were cut back, 1 base at V and 1 base at J, with 8 bases in the middle. CDR3 region: CASSLGELAKNIQYF. CDR3 bases: TGTGCCAGCAGTTTAGGCGAGTTGGCCAAAAACATTCAGTACTTC.

As concerns this clonotype: The junction shows a germline mismatch at one end, possibly a read error. The chain recombines TRBV3-1 with TRBJ2-1; D not resolved. CDR1 is LGHDT and CDR2 is YNNKEL in the germline V gene (reference sequence). CDR3 size: 18 residues. Here the CDR3 reads CASSHTGKSLPRYNELFF. The CDR3 nucleotides are TGTGCCAGCAGCCATACGGGCAAATCACTACCCCGCTACAATGAGCTGTTCTTC.

This clonotype was observed a handful of times. The chain links TRBV9 to TRBJ2-2; D tentatively reads TRBD1 or TRBD2 (5 bases each). The length of the CDR3 is 17 residues. Trimming removed 0 bases at V and 5 bases at J, with 17 bases between. Germline V gene sequence: CDR1 SGDLS, CDR2 YYNGEE. CDR3 amino acids: CASSVGPGSGGTGELFF. CDR3 nucleotide sequence: TGTGCCAGCAGCGTAGGACCAGGGTCAGGCGGGACCGGGGAGCTGTTTTTT.

J is TRBJ2-1 and V is TRBV6-2 or TRBV6-3, with a tentative D call TRBD2 (6 bases). Trimming pared 2 bases from V and 8 bases from J, leaving 13 bases between. CDR1 is MNHEY, CDR2 SVGEGT, per germline. CDR3 length: 14 amino acids. The CDR3 protein is CASSYRRRADEQFF. CDR3 nucleotides: TGTGCCAGCAGTTACAGGAGGAGGGCGGATGAGCAGTTCTTC.

The table lists this clonotype with a few counts. This chain uses TRBV20-1 with TRBJ2-3, with a weak D call TRBD2 (5 bases). The CDR3 covers 12 residues. Germline V gene sequence: CDR1 DFQATT, CDR2 SNEGSKA (reference sequence). Between the trimmed V and J ends, which lost 3 bases and 4 bases, there was a span of 8 bases. CDR3 in DNA: TGCAGTGCTAGCGTAGCGTCAGATACGCAGTATTTT. As protein: CSASVASDTQYF.

This clonotype occurred a few times. V is TRBV6-2 or TRBV6-3 and J is TRBJ2-7; 7 nucleotides agree with TRBD2. Germline V CDR1 and CDR2: MNHEY, SVGEGT. With V trimmed by 2 bases and J by 3 bases, 4 bases remained unmatched. CDR3 length: 14 amino acids. As DNA, the CDR3 is TGTGCCAGCAGTTACCGGGACTACAGCTACGAGCAGTACTTC. It yields the protein CASSYRDYSYEQYF.

The J gene is TRBJ2-1, the V gene TRBV7-9, with D perhaps TRBD1 (6 bases). Germline CDR1 and CDR2: SEHNR and FQNEAQ (reference sequence). CDR3 length equals 14 residues. V lost 2 bases and J lost 8, with 13 bases in between. The CDR3 sequence is CASSLYRVWDEQFF. The DNA for the CDR3 is TGTGCCAGCAGCTTATACAGGGTGTGGGATGAGCAGTTCTTC.

J is TRBJ2-7 and V is TRBV28, with D tentatively TRBD2 (6 bases). Per germline, CDR1 MDHEN and CDR2 SYDVKM. The CDR3 runs 16 residues. The V and J ends lost 9 bases and 5 bases respectively, with 26 bases between them. Here the CDR3 reads CASPPFSGGKEDEQYF. The CDR3 nucleotides are TGTGCCAGTCCCCCTTTCTCCGGCGGGAAAGAAGACGAGCAGTACTTC.

The chain is built from TRBV15 and TRBJ2-3, with 7 bases fitting TRBD1. CDR3 length: 18 residues. Germline assignment: CDR1 LNHNV and CDR2 YYDKDF (reference sequence). J was trimmed by 3 bases and V by 3 bases; bases with no gene match: 15. The CDR3 protein is CATSRKRGLTQSTDTQYF. Written as DNA, the CDR3 is TGTGCCACCAGCAGGAAAAGGGGGCTCACACAAAGTACAGATACGCAGTATTTT. The variable domain in full, with the rest retrieved from reference TRBV15 and TRBJ2-3, is DAMVIQNPRYQVTQFGKPVTLSCSQTLNHNVMYWYQQKSSQAPKLLFHYYDKDFNNEADTPDNFQSRRPNTSFCFLDIRSPGLGDTAMYLCATSRKRGLTQSTDTQYFGPGTRLTVL.

This clonotype was observed a handful of times. The chain recombines TRBV10-3 with TRBJ2-5, with 9 bases fitting TRBD2. This CDR3 is 19 amino acids long. Germline V gene lookup returns CDR1 ENHRY and CDR2 SYGVKD. V trimming: 4 bases; J trimming: 4 bases; junction bases outside the gene matches: 19. CDR3 nucleotides: TGTGCCATCAGTGTTTGGGACTCTACAGGGGCGGGAGGGGGAGAGACCCAGTACTTC. It specifies CAISVWDSTGAGGGETQYF.

The chain combines TRBV3-1 with TRBJ2-1; D may be TRBD2 (5 bases). Germline lookup yields CDR1 LGHDT and CDR2 YNNKEL (reference sequence). Trimming took 1 base from V and 12 from J, leaving 10 bases between them. CDR3 length equals 12 residues. The CDR3 loop is CASSQGGLGQFF. The CDR3 bases are TGTGCCAGCAGCCAAGGAGGGCTGGGGCAGTTCTTC.

The sample holds a few counts of this clonotype. CDR3 in amino acids: CASSPSSGRAETQYF. CDR3 DNA: TGTGCCAGCAGCCCCTCAAGCGGGAGGGCGGAGACCCAGTACTTC. V and J are TRBV9 and TRBJ2-5; TRBD2 agrees at 10 bases. V was clipped by 4 bases and J by 5 bases; unmatched bases: 8. CDR1 and CDR2 (germline): SGDLS, YYNGEE. This CDR3 has 15 residues.

This clonotype was detected ten times or more. A read error may produce the germline difference seen at one junction end. V and J are TRBV5-1 and TRBJ2-7, with D tentatively TRBD1 or TRBD2 (5 bases each). Germline lookup yields CDR1 SGHRS and CDR2 YFSETQ. This CDR3 comprises 14 residues. CDR3 loop: CASSLAGSAYEQYF. CDR3 nucleotide sequence: TGTGCCAGCAGTTTAGCAGGGAGCGCCTACGAGCAGTACTTC.

This clonotype has more than one count but fewer than ten. This sequence joins TRBV7-9 and TRBJ2-7; TRBD1 aligns across 8 bases. The CDR3 is made up of 17 amino acids. Germline lookup yields CDR1 SEHNR and CDR2 FQNEAQ (reference sequence). Trimming took 2 bases from V and 1 from J; bases not matched to a gene: 10. The CDR3 spells CASSLLPGTGNSYEQYF. As DNA, the CDR3 is TGTGCCAGCAGCTTACTACCGGGGACAGGAAATTCCTACGAGCAGTACTTC.